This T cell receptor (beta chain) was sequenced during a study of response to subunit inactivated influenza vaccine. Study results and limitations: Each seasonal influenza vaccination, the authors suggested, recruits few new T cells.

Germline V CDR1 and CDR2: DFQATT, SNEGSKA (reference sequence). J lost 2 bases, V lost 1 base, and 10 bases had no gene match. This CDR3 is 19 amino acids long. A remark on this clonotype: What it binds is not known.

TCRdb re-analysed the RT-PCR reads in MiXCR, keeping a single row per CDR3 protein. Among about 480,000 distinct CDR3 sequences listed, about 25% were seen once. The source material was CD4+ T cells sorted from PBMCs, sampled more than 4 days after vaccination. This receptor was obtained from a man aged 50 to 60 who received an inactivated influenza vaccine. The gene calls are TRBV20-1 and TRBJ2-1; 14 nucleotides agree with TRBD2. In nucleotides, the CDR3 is TGCAGTGCTAGAGCCGCCGGGACTAGCGGGGGAGTGACCTACAATGAGCAGTTCTTC. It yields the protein CSARAAGTSGGVTYNEQFF.